This record concerns one T cell receptor beta chain sequence. The data derive from a study of cytomegalovirus exposure and HLA in healthy donors. Amplification used 60 Vbeta primers and 13 Jbeta primers. TCRdb's table, derived via immunoSEQ multiplex PCR, lists solely in-frame clones and lacks some. The sample yields some 190,000 clones, more than 65% seen once. Sequencing was carried out using PBMCs. This sequence was found in a woman aged 25 to 39 in good health and CMV-seropositive.

The DNA of the CDR3 is TGTGCCAGCAGCTTGAGAACGGGTACTAACAATGAGCAGTTCTTC. Residues: CASSLRTGTNNEQFF. The rearrangement links TRBV5-6 to TRBJ2-1, with D hard to call. Germline V gene lookup returns CDR1 SGHDT and CDR2 YYEEEE. CDR3 length: 15 residues. With 1 base removed from V and 5 bases from J, the gap between germline ends came to 13 bases.